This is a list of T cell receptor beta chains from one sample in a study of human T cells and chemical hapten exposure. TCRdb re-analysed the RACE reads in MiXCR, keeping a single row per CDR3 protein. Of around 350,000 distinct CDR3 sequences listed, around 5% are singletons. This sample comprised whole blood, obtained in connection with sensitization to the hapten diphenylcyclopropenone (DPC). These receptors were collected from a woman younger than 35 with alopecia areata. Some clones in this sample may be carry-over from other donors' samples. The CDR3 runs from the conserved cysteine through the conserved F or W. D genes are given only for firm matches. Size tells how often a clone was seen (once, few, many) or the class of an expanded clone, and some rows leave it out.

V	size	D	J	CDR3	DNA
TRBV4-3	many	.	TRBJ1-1	CASSPGHGTEAFF	TGCGCCAGCAGCCCCGGTCATGGCACTGAAGCTTTCTTT
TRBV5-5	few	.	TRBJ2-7	CASSFRSGQDYEQYF	TGTGCCAGCAGCTTTAGGTCAGGGCAGGACTACGAGCAGTACTTC
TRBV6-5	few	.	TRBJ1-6	CASSYWGRGRNSPLHF	TGTGCCAGCAGTTACTGGGGCAGGGGTAGGAATTCACCCCTCCACTTT
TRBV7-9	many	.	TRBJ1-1	CATQLTGLSTEAFF	TGTGCCACCCAGCTTACCGGCCTTAGCACTGAAGCTTTCTTT
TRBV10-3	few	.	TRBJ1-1	CAISAGKNTEAFF	TGTGCCATCAGTGCCGGGAAGAACACTGAAGCTTTCTTT
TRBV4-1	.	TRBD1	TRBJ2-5	CASSQGSTGVETQYF	TGCGCCAGCAGCCAAGGTAGCACAGGGGTCGAGACCCAGTACTTC
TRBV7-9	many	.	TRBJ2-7	CASSPSNYEQYF	TGTGCCAGCAGCCCCAGCAACTACGAGCAGTACTTC
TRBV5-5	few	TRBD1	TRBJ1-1	CASSSSPDRVTEAFF	TGTGCCAGCAGTTCAAGTCCGGACAGGGTCACTGAAGCTTTCTTT
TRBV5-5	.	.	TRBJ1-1	CASSLSGRGTEAFF	TGTGCCAGCAGCCTATCCGGAAGGGGAACTGAAGCTTTCTTT
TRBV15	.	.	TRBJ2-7	CATSRDLWTEQYF	TGTGCCACCAGCAGAGATCTCTGGACGGAGCAGTACTTC
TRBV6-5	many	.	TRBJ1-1	CASSLETGMNTEAFF	TGTGCCAGCAGTTTAGAAACAGGGATGAACACTGAAGCTTTCTTT
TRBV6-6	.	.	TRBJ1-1	CASSYPERPAFF	TGTGCCAGCAGTTACCCCGAGAGACCGGCTTTCTTT
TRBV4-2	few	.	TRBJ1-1	CASSQDMGAEAFF	TGTGCCAGCAGCCAAGATATGGGCGCTGAAGCTTTCTTT
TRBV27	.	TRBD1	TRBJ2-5	CASSKRQGVYQETQYF	TGTGCCAGCAGTAAGCGACAGGGGGTCTACCAAGAGACCCAGTACTTC
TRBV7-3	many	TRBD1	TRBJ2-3	CASSLIYTGQIFTQYF	TGTGCCAGCAGCTTAATCTACACGGGACAGATATTTACGCAGTATTTT
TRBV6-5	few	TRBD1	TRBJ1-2	CASRMTGVRGYTF	TGTGCCAGCAGAATGACAGGGGTACGTGGCTACACCTTC
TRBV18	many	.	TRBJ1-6	CASSSTDPAQSPLHF	TGTGCCAGCTCGTCGACGGACCCGGCCCAATCACCCCTCCACTTT
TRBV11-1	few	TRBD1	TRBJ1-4	CASSLFSGTGIATNEKLFF	TGTGCCAGCAGCTTATTTTCCGGGACAGGAATTGCAACTAATGAAAAACTGTTTTTT
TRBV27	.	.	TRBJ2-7	CASSPDTREQYF	TGTGCCAGCAGCCCAGATACCCGAGAGCAGTACTTC
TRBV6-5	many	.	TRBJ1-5	CASSYSSYSNQPQHF	TGTGCCAGCAGTTACTCAAGCTATAGCAATCAGCCCCAGCATTTT
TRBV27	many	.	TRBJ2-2	CASSLGPPGTGELFF	TGTGCCAGCAGTTTAGGCCCCCCGGGGACCGGGGAGCTGTTTTTT
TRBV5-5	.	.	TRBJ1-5	CASSKHGDSNQPQHF	TGTGCCAGCAGCAAACACGGAGATAGCAATCAGCCCCAGCATTTT
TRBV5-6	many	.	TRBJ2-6	CASRYTGNNVLTF	TGTGCCAGCAGATACACAGGAAACAACGTCCTGACTTTC
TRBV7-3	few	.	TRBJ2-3	CASSLRHRVTDTQYF	TGTGCCAGCAGCTTACGGCACAGGGTCACAGATACGCAGTATTTT
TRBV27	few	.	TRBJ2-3	CASSLPSNTQYF	TGTGCCAGCAGTTTACCTTCCAATACGCAGTATTTT
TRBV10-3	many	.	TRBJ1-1	CAIMPAGEKAFF	TGTGCCATCATGCCGGCAGGGGAGAAAGCTTTCTTT
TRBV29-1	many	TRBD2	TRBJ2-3	CSVRLAGGSTDTQYF	TGCAGCGTTCGGTTAGCGGGGGGTAGCACAGATACGCAGTATTTT
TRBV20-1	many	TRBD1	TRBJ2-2	CSARGQGDNTGELFF	TGCAGTGCTAGAGGACAGGGGGATAACACCGGGGAGCTGTTTTTT
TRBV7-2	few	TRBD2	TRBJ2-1	CASSLEGTRTLKDQFF	TGTGCCAGCAGCTTAGAGGGGACTAGAACCCTAAAAGACCAGTTCTTC
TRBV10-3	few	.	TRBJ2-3	CATTHPSRGTQYF	TGTGCCACTACTCACCCGAGTCGCGGTACGCAGTATTTT
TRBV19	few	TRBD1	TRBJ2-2	CASSADSGTGDSTGELFF	TGTGCCAGTAGTGCCGACTCCGGGACAGGGGATTCCACCGGGGAGCTGTTTTTT